The next 29 T cell receptor beta chains were all read from a single sample in a study of T-cell memory formation after mild COVID-19. TCRdb recomputed calls from the 5' RACE reads with MiXCR, one row per CDR3 protein. This sample has a few hundred thousand distinct CDR3 sequences, with 25% found just once. Sequences were obtained from PBMCs or a T cell subset sorted from them (not recorded which). The receptor source for this set is an adult woman who had mild COVID-19 (a few samples of this study predate the infection). Cell type and time point are not known.

The CDR3 DNA sequence: TGTGCCAGCAGCTATTCCGGGACAGGGAACGAGCAGTACTTC. It translates to CASSYSGTGNEQYF. The chain employs TRBV13 and TRBJ2-7, with 9 bases matching TRBD1. The CDR3 loop spans 14 amino acids. V was pared by 4 bases and J by 5 bases, with 6 bases of the junction left unmatched. Germline V CDR1 and CDR2: PRHDT, FYEKMQ (reference sequence).

This sequence joins TRBV18 and TRBJ1-2; no firm D call. Germline loops: CDR1 KGHSH, CDR2 LQKENI. The CDR3 consists of 14 residues. The V gene lost 2 bases and the J gene lost 8 bases, with 15 bases spanning the gap. The CDR3 DNA reads TGTGCCAGCTCACCATCCCCGATTGGGAAAGGCTACACCTTC. Residues: CASSPSPIGKGYTF.

This clonotype was seen once. The CDR3 sequence is CASSQAVDRGILAGVEQYF. Written as DNA, the CDR3 is TGCGCCAGCAGCCAAGCGGTGGACAGGGGAATACTAGCGGGAGTCGAGCAGTACTTC. The gene calls are TRBV4-3 and TRBJ2-7, with 11 nucleotides matching TRBD2. Trimming cost V 1 base and J 6 bases; bases outside gene matches: 17. CDR1 LGHNA and CDR2 YSLEER come from the germline V gene. This CDR3 spans 19 amino acids.

This sequence joins TRBV14 and TRBJ2-1; D is unclear. The CDR3 length is 15 residues. CDR1 SGHDN and CDR2 FVKESK come from the germline V gene. V was shortened by 4 bases and J by 0 bases, with 10 bases between the two germline ends. CDR3 loop: CASSLGFRSYNEQFF. For the CDR3, the DNA is TGTGCCAGCAGCCTGGGGTTTCGCTCCTACAATGAGCAGTTCTTC.

This clonotype has only one observation. This chain links TRBV7-6 with TRBJ2-1; possible D gene TRBD2, 6 bases. The CDR3 is made up of 15 amino acids. Trimming removed 5 bases at V and 4 bases at J, with 15 bases between. Germline V gives CDR1 SGHVS, CDR2 FNYEAQ. The CDR3, as DNA: TGTGCCAGCAGCCCCCCCGCGGGGCAGTACAATGAGCAGTTCTTC. It is translated as CASSPPAGQYNEQFF.

The chain uses TRBV20-1 and TRBJ1-2; no clear D gene. The CDR3 runs to 13 residues. V was clipped by 5 bases and J by 2 bases, with 12 bases between them. Germline CDR1 DFQATT, CDR2 SNEGSKA (reference sequence). CDR3 loop: CSAPRTANYGYTF. The CDR3 region has the DNA TGCAGTGCTCCCAGGACGGCGAACTATGGCTACACCTTC.

This clonotype was observed a handful of times. This sequence joins TRBV7-2 and TRBJ2-3; D call uncertain. V lost 2 bases and J lost 4, with 13 bases in between. There are 15 residues in the CDR3. The germline CDR1 and CDR2 sequences are SGHTA and FQGNSA. The CDR3 DNA reads as TGTGCCAGCAGCTTAACCCGGCAGGCGGCAGATACGCAGTATTTT. It specifies CASSLTRQAADTQYF.

This clonotype was seen many times. Relative to the germline gene, one junction end is altered; a read error may explain this. In DNA, the CDR3 is TGTGCCAGCAGTTTGGACAGGGCCTACGAGCAGTACTTC. Encoded protein: CASSLDRAYEQYF. The V call is TRBV5-1, the J call TRBJ2-7; 8 positions agree with TRBD1. The CDR3 length is 13 residues. The germline CDR1 and CDR2 sequences are SGHRS and YFSETQ.

The sample holds a few counts of this clonotype. This chain connects TRBV20-1 to TRBJ2-7; D may correspond to TRBD1 or TRBD2 (5 bases each). Germline CDR1 DFQATT, CDR2 SNEGSKA (reference sequence). This CDR3 is built from 14 residues. The V end was cut by 3 bases, the J end by 4 bases, with 16 bases between. The CDR3 DNA sequence: TGCAGTGCTAGTCCTGGGACCGCATTTTACGAGCAGTACTTC. Its translation: CSASPGTAFYEQYF.

This clonotype came up a few times. The chain uses TRBV18 and TRBJ2-5; D ambiguous. The CDR3 consists of 13 residues. V was cut by 3 bases and J by 2 bases, with 7 bases left in between. CDR1 and CDR2 (germline): KGHSH, LQKENI. CDR3 loop: CASSPVKQETQYF. The DNA of the CDR3 is TGTGCCAGCTCACCGGTGAAGCAAGAGACCCAGTACTTC.

CDR3 residues: CASRDGKTSTDTQYF. The DNA of the CDR3 is TGTGCCAGCAGGGACGGAAAGACTAGCACAGATACGCAGTATTTT. The rearrangement uses TRBV2 and TRBJ2-3; D call uncertain. Germline V gene lookup returns CDR1 SNHLY and CDR2 FYNNEI. Trimming removed 6 bases at V and 0 bases at J, with 13 bases between. The CDR3 contains 15 residues. Full variable domain (outside the CDR3, taken from reference TRBV2 and TRBJ2-3): EPEVTQTPSHQVTQMGQEVILRCVPISNHLYFYWYRQILGQKVEFLVSFYNNEISEKSEIFDDQFSVERPDGSNFTLKIRSTKLEDSAMYFCASRDGKTSTDTQYFGPGTRLTVL.

In this sample, this clonotype turned up a few times. The chain links TRBV7-9 to TRBJ2-1; TRBD2 is a possible D gene (5 bases). CDR3 length: 18 amino acids. CDR1 and CDR2 from the germline V gene are SEHNR and FQNEAQ (reference sequence). V was clipped by 1 base and J by 1 base, with 17 bases between them. The CDR3 nucleotides are TGTGCCAGCAGCTTAGTATCCCCGGGAAGCCTTTCCTACAATGAGCAGTTCTTC. Residues: CASSLVSPGSLSYNEQFF.

Written as DNA, the CDR3 is TGTGCCAGCAGCTCCCCGGGTCCCATTTACGAGCAGTACTTC. Encoded protein: CASSSPGPIYEQYF. The chain employs TRBV7-2 and TRBJ2-7; D call uncertain. Germline-derived CDR1 and CDR2 are SGHTA and FQGNSA. CDR3 size: 14 residues. With 4 bases removed from V and 4 bases from J, the gap between germline ends came to 14 bases.

The chain recombines TRBV27 with TRBJ1-3; 7 nucleotides line up with TRBD1. The CDR3 sequence is 12 residues long. With V trimmed by 8 bases and J by 4 bases, 2 bases remained unmatched. CDR1 is MNHEY, CDR2 SMNVEV, per germline (reference sequence). CDR3: CASQGEGNTIYF. CDR3 nucleotide sequence: TGTGCCAGCCAGGGGGAGGGAAACACCATATATTTT.

The V call is TRBV6-1, the J call TRBJ1-5; D may be TRBD1 (6 bases). Germline values: CDR1 MNHNS, CDR2 SASEGT. CDR3 length: 14 amino acids. Trimming stripped 7 bases from V and 3 bases from J, with 13 bases between. The CDR3 nucleotides read TGTGCCAGCAAGGAGGCGGGGGCCAATCAGCCCCAGCATTTT. It specifies CASKEAGANQPQHF.

V usage is TRBV16 and J usage is TRBJ1-1, with D maybe TRBD1 (6 bases). The germline V and J ends were trimmed by 4 bases and 4 bases, with 13 bases remaining between them. CDR1 and CDR2 from the germline V gene are KGHSY and FQNENV. The CDR3 runs to 14 residues. The CDR3 loop is CASSPRGGGTEAFF. Written as DNA, the CDR3 is TGTGCCAGCAGCCCGAGGGGGGGCGGCACTGAAGCTTTCTTT.

This clonotype was detected a few times. This chain links TRBV29-1 with TRBJ2-2, with 10 bases that match TRBD1. Trimming took 2 bases from V and 6 from J; bases not matched to a gene: 3. Germline V gene sequence: CDR1 SQVTM, CDR2 ANQGSEA. This CDR3 comprises 14 residues. The CDR3: CSVEIGQGAGELFF. CDR3 in DNA: TGCAGCGTTGAAATAGGACAGGGGGCCGGGGAGCTGTTTTTT.

This clonotype was found a few times. This sequence joins TRBV27 and TRBJ2-2, with D possibly TRBD2 on 7 matching bases. CDR1 is MNHEY and CDR2 is SMNVEV in the germline V gene (reference sequence). There are 18 residues in the CDR3. V dropped 4 bases and J dropped 5 bases, with 23 bases sitting between them. CDR3 sequence: CASSSTSSRGGGTGELFF. The CDR3 DNA follows: TGTGCCAGCAGTTCAACCAGCTCAAGGGGAGGGGGTACCGGGGAGCTGTTTTTT.

The chain couples TRBV7-6 to TRBJ2-1; 10 bases fit TRBD2. The germline gives CDR1 SGHVS, CDR2 FNYEAQ. The V gene end was trimmed by 5 bases and the J gene end by 3 bases; junction bases not matched to a gene: 16. The CDR3 contains 19 residues. In DNA, the CDR3 is TGTGCCAGCAGCCACGCTAGCGGGGGTGAGGGAGGATACTACAATGAGCAGTTCTTC. It encodes CASSHASGGEGGYYNEQFF.

In nucleotides, the CDR3 is TGTGCCAGCAGCTTAGCCCCAGGGGGCGTGGGCACTGAAGCTTTCTTT. Its protein is CASSLAPGGVGTEAFF. The gene calls are TRBV7-9 and TRBJ1-1, with 8 bases aligning to TRBD1. Trimming removed 0 bases from V and 4 bases from J; junction bases left unmatched: 7. The germline CDR1 and CDR2 sequences are SEHNR and FQNEAQ (reference sequence). This CDR3 contains 16 residues.

This chain connects TRBV15 to TRBJ2-1; D might be TRBD2 (5 bases). There are 18 residues in the CDR3. Germline loops: CDR1 LNHNV, CDR2 YYDKDF (reference sequence). The germline V and J ends were trimmed by 4 bases and 6 bases, with 25 bases remaining between them. CDR3: CATSMLTGVSGKGNEQFF. CDR3 in DNA: TGTGCCACCAGCATGTTGACCGGGGTGTCGGGTAAGGGCAATGAGCAGTTCTTC.

The rearrangement uses TRBV3-1 and TRBJ2-7, with D perhaps TRBD1 or TRBD2 (5 bases each). This CDR3 contains 17 residues. Trimming took off 4 bases at V and 0 bases at J, with 19 bases between the two ends. Germline V gives CDR1 LGHDT, CDR2 YNNKEL (reference sequence). CDR3 sequence reads: CASSPSHRAGSSYEQYF. The CDR3 DNA is TGTGCCAGCAGCCCAAGCCACCGTGCAGGGAGCTCCTACGAGCAGTACTTC.

This rearrangement joins TRBV5-5 to TRBJ1-1, with unresolved D. The CDR3 sequence is 14 residues long. From germline, CDR1 is SGHKS and CDR2 YYEKEE (reference sequence). Trimming took off 4 bases at V and 1 base at J, with 11 bases between the two ends. The CDR3 sequence is CASSILAGNTEAFF. The CDR3 bases are TGTGCCAGCAGCATATTGGCCGGGAACACTGAAGCTTTCTTT.

The rearrangement joins TRBV10-3 to TRBJ1-2, with TRBD1 matching 7 bases. The CDR3 loop spans 14 amino acids. J was trimmed by 4 bases and V by 0 bases; bases with no gene match: 2. The germline V gene encodes CDR1 ENHRY and CDR2 SYGVKD. CDR3 sequence (DNA): TGTGCCATCAGTGAGTCAGGGGACAGCTATGGCTACACCTTC. Translation gives CAISESGDSYGYTF.

This clonotype has just a few counts. The chain couples TRBV5-1 to TRBJ2-3, with 11 positions matching TRBD1. This CDR3 is built from 15 residues. Trimming removed 4 bases from V and 2 bases from J; junction bases left unmatched: 3. Germline V gene lookup returns CDR1 SGHRS and CDR2 YFSETQ. The CDR3 protein is CASSTGQGATDTQYF. The CDR3, as DNA: TGCGCCAGCAGCACCGGACAGGGGGCCACAGATACGCAGTATTTT.

The J gene is TRBJ1-1, the V gene TRBV6-5, with a possible D match to TRBD1 (5 bases). The V gene's germline CDR1 is MNHEY and CDR2 SVGAGI. The CDR3 has 15 amino acids. The V gene lost 0 bases and the J gene lost 10 bases, with 18 bases spanning the gap. CDR3 in DNA: TGTGCCAGCAGTTACTCGGCGGGGACTCAAGGCGGAGCTTTCTTT. As protein: CASSYSAGTQGGAFF.

This clonotype showed up just a few times. This rearrangement joins TRBV5-5 to TRBJ1-2, with D possibly TRBD1 on 5 matching bases. Germline-derived CDR1 and CDR2 are SGHKS and YYEKEE (reference sequence). Trimming left V 7 bases short and J 2 bases short, with 15 bases between. The CDR3 loop spans 14 amino acids. The CDR3 reads CASSTIEGNYGYTF. DNA for the CDR3: TGTGCCAGCTCGACCATCGAGGGGAACTATGGCTACACCTTC.

The V gene is TRBV6-5, the J gene TRBJ1-1, with TRBD1 as a possible D gene (5 bases). Germline V CDR1 and CDR2: MNHEY, SVGAGI. There are 14 residues in the CDR3. V lost 5 bases and J 7 bases, leaving 17 bases between the germline ends. The CDR3 DNA reads as TGTGCCAGCAGTAGCAGCTCAGGGCGTGGTGAAGCTTTCTTT. The encoded protein is CASSSSSGRGEAFF.

J is TRBJ1-6 and V is TRBV20-1; D may be TRBD1 (5 bases). V was pared by 6 bases and J by 7 bases, with 13 bases between. The CDR3 is 13 residues long. Germline-derived CDR1 and CDR2 are DFQATT and SNEGSKA (reference sequence). The CDR3 spells CSASFGGNSPLHF. The DNA for the CDR3 is TGCAGTGCCAGCTTCGGGGGGAATTCACCCCTCCACTTT.